These 21 T cell receptor beta chains originate from one sample sequenced in a study of OX40 agonist ivuxolimab in advanced cancers. Sequencing was performed with immunoSEQ multiplex PCR; in TCRdb, only in-frame clones are kept and a portion is missing. The sample consists of 76,000 or so clones, roughly 93% of them appearing once. The input for sequencing was CD4+ or CD8+ T cells sorted from blood, taken in a trial of the OX40 agonist ivuxolimab. These receptors were taken from an adult with an advanced solid tumor such as melanoma, head and neck, liver or kidney cancer.

The V call is TRBV4-3, the J call TRBJ2-6, with a tentative D call TRBD1 (6 bases). The CDR3 runs to 18 residues. The ends were cut back, 0 bases at V and 0 bases at J, with 12 bases in the middle. Per the germline V gene, CDR1 is LGHNA and CDR2 is YSLEER. The CDR3 loop is CASSQDGGRLSGANVLTF. The DNA of the CDR3 is TGCGCCAGCAGCCAAGATGGGGGCCGGCTCTCTGGGGCCAACGTCCTGACTTTC.

The V gene is TRBV9, the J gene TRBJ2-5, with D possibly TRBD1 on 7 matching bases. This CDR3 is built from 16 residues. Trimming shortened V by 4 bases and J by 2 bases, and 18 bases separated the two germline ends. CDR1 and CDR2 from the germline V gene are SGDLS and YYNGEE. The DNA of the CDR3 is TGTGCCAGCAGCCCTCCCAGGGGGGTGTTTCAAGAGACCCAGTACTTC. It codes for CASSPPRGVFQETQYF.

This clone was observed a single time. The V and J genes are TRBV9 and TRBJ2-1; TRBD2 agrees at 11 bases. CDR3 length: 16 amino acids. Germline V gene sequence: CDR1 SGDLS, CDR2 YYNGEE. V lost 3 bases and J lost 3; bases outside the gene matches: 5. The CDR3 DNA follows: TGTGCCAGCAGCGGACGACTAGCGGGACACTACAATGAGCAGTTCTTC. Its protein product is CASSGRLAGHYNEQFF.

The chain carries TRBV19 and TRBJ2-7, with 7 bases identical to TRBD1. J was trimmed by 0 bases and V by 3 bases; bases with no gene match: 8. CDR1 LNHDA and CDR2 SQIVND come from the germline V gene (reference sequence). The CDR3 covers 16 residues. DNA of the CDR3: TGTGCCAGTAGTATTGAGGGGGACAGAGCCTCCTACGAGCAGTACTTC. This encodes CASSIEGDRASYEQYF. The full variable domain, rest sourced from reference TRBV19 and TRBJ2-7, is DGGITQSPKYLFRKEGQNVTLSCEQNLNHDAMYWYRQDPGQGLRLIYYSQIVNDFQKGDIAEGYSVSREKKESFPLTVTSAQKNPTAFYLCASSIEGDRASYEQYFGPGTRLTVT.

This clone came up once. J is TRBJ2-7 and V is TRBV2; 7 nucleotides align to TRBD1. Trimming at V came to 7 bases and at J to 3 bases, leaving 6 bases not matched to a gene. CDR3 length: 13 amino acids. CDR1 is SNHLY, CDR2 FYNNEI, per germline. The CDR3 DNA reads as TGTGCCAGCATAGGACAGGTCCGCTACGAGCAGTACTTC. Amino acids: CASIGQVRYEQYF. Full variable domain (missing parts from reference TRBV2 and TRBJ2-7): EPEVTQTPSHQVTQMGQEVILRCVPISNHLYFYWYRQILGQKVEFLVSFYNNEISEKSEIFDDQFSVERPDGSNFTLKIRSTKLEDSAMYFCASIGQVRYEQYFGPGTRLTVT.

The V call is TRBV18, the J call TRBJ2-7, with TRBD2 identical over 9 bases. The trim removed 0 bases at V and 5 bases at J, leaving 5 bases unmatched. CDR1 is KGHSH, CDR2 LQKENI, per germline. The CDR3 length is 15 residues. Here the CDR3 DNA reads TGTGCCAGCTCACCACCAAGCGGGGGGTCCCACGAGCAGTACTTC. Translated, it gives CASSPPSGGSHEQYF.

This clone was seen just once. The chain couples TRBV27 to TRBJ2-7; D possibly corresponds to TRBD1 (5 bases). The CDR3 loop spans 14 amino acids. Per germline, CDR1 MNHEY and CDR2 SMNVEV (reference sequence). V lost 4 bases and J 1 base, leaving 11 bases between the germline ends. CDR3 sequence reads: CASSYGQGSYEQYF. CDR3 sequence (DNA): TGTGCCAGCAGTTATGGCCAGGGATCCTACGAGCAGTACTTC.

The genes are TRBV4-1 and TRBJ1-2; TRBD1 matches 9 bases. With 0 bases clipped from V and 4 bases from J, the junction kept 12 bases outside the gene matches. The CDR3 is 18 amino acids. From germline, CDR1 is MGHRA and CDR2 YSYEKL. CDR3 in amino acids: CASSQDPDRDRVTYGYTF. CDR3 DNA: TGCGCCAGCAGCCAAGATCCCGACCGGGACAGGGTGACCTATGGCTACACCTTC.

The genes are TRBV21-1 and TRBJ1-4. TRBV21-1 is an annotated pseudogene. The CDR3 contains 16 residues. CDR3: CASSKDSEGVNEKLFF. The CDR3 coding sequence is TGTGCCAGCAGCAAAGATTCGGAGGGAGTTAATGAAAAACTGTTTTTT.

The chain links TRBV29-1 to TRBJ2-7; D perhaps matches TRBD2 (5 bases). CDR3 length equals 11 residues. V was shortened by 6 bases and J by 3 bases, with 9 bases between the two germline ends. The V gene's germline CDR1 is SQVTM and CDR2 ANQGSEA. The CDR3 here is CSVGRDYEQYF. CDR3 nucleotides: TGCAGCGTAGGCCGGGACTACGAGCAGTACTTC.

The V and J genes are TRBV6-5 and TRBJ2-5; possibly TRBD2 for D (6 bases). Judging by the DNA end, TRBJ2-7 fits better; the J call may be wrong. The CDR3 spans 15 residues. CDR1 is MNHEY and CDR2 is SVGAGI in the germline V gene. The CDR3 region has the DNA TGTGCCAGCAGTTACTCGGGGGGATCGTTGAGCGAGCAGTACTTC. Amino acids: CASSYSGGSLSEQYF.

The V and J genes are TRBV6-5 and TRBJ1-2; 7 nucleotides match TRBD1. Germline V lookup: CDR1 MNHEY, CDR2 SVGAGI. The CDR3 covers 13 residues. V gave up 6 bases and J gave up 2 bases; unmatched junction bases: 3. CDR3 sequence (DNA): TGTGCCAGCAGCTTGGGACAGAACTATGGCTACACCTTC. It specifies CASSLGQNYGYTF.

J is TRBJ2-3 and V is TRBV27; tentative D call: TRBD2 (5 bases). The CDR3 consists of 22 residues. Germline V gene sequence: CDR1 MNHEY, CDR2 SMNVEV (reference sequence). Trimming shortened V by 5 bases and J by 2 bases, and 35 bases separated the two germline ends. CDR3 sequence reads: CASSPNTPGGDVLGATTDTQYF. CDR3 bases: TGTGCCAGCAGTCCCAATACACCAGGTGGGGATGTACTAGGTGCTACCACAGATACGCAGTATTTT.

On this clone: The same CDR3 arises from other DNA sequences in this sample as well. V is TRBV6-5 and J is TRBJ1-1, with D unresolved. The germline CDR1 and CDR2 sequences are MNHEY and SVGAGI. The CDR3 runs to 13 residues. V was cut by 2 bases and J by 1 base, with 5 bases left in between. The CDR3 reads CASSYRANTEAFF. CDR3 in DNA: TGTGCCAGCAGTTACCGGGCGAACACTGAAGCTTTCTTT.

The chain joins TRBV6-5 to TRBJ1-4; D call uncertain. The CDR3 totals 13 residues. The ends were cut back, 2 bases at V and 5 bases at J, with 6 bases in the middle. Germline CDR1 and CDR2: MNHEY and SVGAGI. The CDR3 loop is CASSYGQNEKLFF. The CDR3 nucleotides read TGTGCCAGCAGTTACGGGCAGAATGAAAAACTGTTTTTT.

The chain carries TRBV29-1 and TRBJ1-2; no clear D. The CDR3 covers 12 residues. The V gene lost 5 bases and the J gene lost 7 bases, with 14 bases spanning the gap. Germline CDR1 and CDR2: SQVTM and ANQGSEA. CDR3 bases: TGCAGCGTTATACACGCAAGACGTGGCTACACCTTC. It specifies CSVIHARRGYTF.

This chain uses TRBV10-2 with TRBJ2-3; the D gene is possibly TRBD2 (6 bases). CDR3 size: 13 residues. Trimming took off 7 bases at V and 6 bases at J, with 14 bases between the two ends. Germline V lookup: CDR1 WSHSY, CDR2 SAAADI. CDR3 loop: CASTLALWDTQYF. CDR3 DNA: TGCGCCAGCACCCTAGCGCTTTGGGATACGCAGTATTTT.

The chain is built from TRBV11-2 and TRBJ2-5; D may be TRBD1 (6 bases). The CDR3 sequence is 12 residues long. V lost 6 bases, J lost 5 bases, and 10 bases lay in between. Germline CDR1 SGHAT, CDR2 FQNNGV. The CDR3 protein is CASSTGWETQYF. In nucleotides, the CDR3 is TGTGCCAGCAGTACAGGGTGGGAGACCCAGTACTTC.

This clone was seen only once. The gene calls are TRBV27 and TRBJ1-1; weak D call: TRBD1 (5 bases). The ends were cut back, 6 bases at V and 0 bases at J, with 11 bases in the middle. This CDR3 is built from 14 residues. CDR1 is MNHEY, CDR2 SMNVEV, per germline (reference sequence). CDR3 DNA sequence: TGTGCCAGCAGCCCCCCGGGGGTGAACACTGAAGCTTTCTTT. This gives the protein CASSPPGVNTEAFF.

The genes are TRBV27 and TRBJ2-7; D call uncertain. The V gene lost 6 bases and the J gene lost 3 bases, with 15 bases spanning the gap. Germline V gene sequence: CDR1 MNHEY, CDR2 SMNVEV (reference sequence). The CDR3 sequence is 14 residues long. The CDR3 is CASSHPGPNYEQYF. The CDR3 DNA reads as TGTGCCAGCAGCCACCCCGGGCCCAACTACGAGCAGTACTTC.

This chain uses TRBV27 with TRBJ2-7, with TRBD1 matching over 8 bases. This CDR3 region has 16 residues. CDR1 and CDR2 (germline): MNHEY, SMNVEV (reference sequence). The V and J ends lost 0 bases and 0 bases, in that order; junction bases with no gene match: 4. The CDR3 protein is CASSLSSRGHSYEQYF. CDR3 coding DNA: TGTGCCAGCAGTTTATCGAGCAGGGGGCACTCCTACGAGCAGTACTTC.